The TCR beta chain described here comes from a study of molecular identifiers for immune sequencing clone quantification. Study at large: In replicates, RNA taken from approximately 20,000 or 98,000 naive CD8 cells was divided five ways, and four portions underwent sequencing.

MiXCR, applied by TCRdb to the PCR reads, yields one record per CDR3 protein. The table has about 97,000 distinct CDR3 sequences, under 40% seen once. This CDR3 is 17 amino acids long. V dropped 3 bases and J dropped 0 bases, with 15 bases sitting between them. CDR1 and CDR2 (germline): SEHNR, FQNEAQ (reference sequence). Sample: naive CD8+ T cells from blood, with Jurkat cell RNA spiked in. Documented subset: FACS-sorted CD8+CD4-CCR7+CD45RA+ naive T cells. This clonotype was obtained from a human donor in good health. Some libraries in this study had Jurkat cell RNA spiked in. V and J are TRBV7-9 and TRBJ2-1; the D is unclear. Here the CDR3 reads CASSFSRTDHSYNEQFF. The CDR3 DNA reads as TGTGCCAGCAGCTTCTCGCGAACGGACCACTCCTACAATGAGCAGTTCTTC.